Below are 26 T cell receptor beta chains sequenced from a single sample in a study of monozygotic twins with inflammatory bowel disease. TCRdb processed the 5' RACE reads again and assigns one entry to each CDR3 protein, with no DNA. This sample lists 160,000 or so distinct CDR3 sequences; its ten largest clones have 2% to 3%. Sequenced material: blood. These receptors were collected from a human donor with ulcerative colitis or Crohn's disease, or a healthy co-twin of an affected twin (not recorded which).

The chain recombines TRBV5-1 with TRBJ2-2; TCRdb calls TRBD1, which cannot be checked without DNA. Germline CDR1 reads SGHRS; CDR2 reads YFSETQ. The CDR3 has 15 amino acids. Here the CDR3 reads CASSLDRSNTGELFF.

The rearrangement joins TRBV7-9 to TRBJ2-1; TCRdb's assignment of TRBD2 cannot be checked, as there is no DNA. Germline assignment: CDR1 SEHNR and CDR2 FQNEAQ (reference sequence). This CDR3 spans 15 amino acids. The CDR3 is CASSFRLAGHNEQFF.

The chain recombines TRBV20-1 with TRBJ2-5; TCRdb gives TRBD1 as the D gene, but with no DNA this cannot be confirmed. Germline V gene lookup returns CDR1 DFQATT and CDR2 SNEGSKA (reference sequence). The CDR3 loop spans 14 amino acids. CDR3 amino acids: CSAQGVLRQETQYF.

CDR3 sequence: CASSFSGFQPQHF. V gene TRBV7-9 combines with J gene TRBJ1-5. CDR1 and CDR2 from the germline V gene are SEHNR and FQNEAQ (reference sequence). The CDR3 runs 13 residues.

The V call is TRBV7-8, the J call TRBJ2-1; TCRdb outputs TRBD2, but without DNA this stays unchecked. CDR1 is SGHVS and CDR2 is FQNEAQ in the germline V gene. The length of the CDR3 is 16 residues. The CDR3 sequence is CASSPGLAVSYNEQFF.

The V gene is TRBV6-4, the J gene TRBJ1-2. Germline CDR1 is MRHNA and CDR2 is SNTAGT. The CDR3 extends over 14 amino acids. The CDR3 protein is CASRPDAIGYGYTF.

The rearrangement joins TRBV7-9 to TRBJ2-3; TCRdb's D gene call, TRBD2, goes unchecked for lack of DNA. From germline, CDR1 is SEHNR and CDR2 FQNEAQ (reference sequence). This CDR3 has 14 amino acids. The CDR3 sequence is CAISLAGGTDTQYF.

The chain employs TRBV7-2 and TRBJ2-3; no DNA is available, so the TRBD2 call from TCRdb remains unchecked. Germline assignment: CDR1 SGHTA and CDR2 FQGNSA. The CDR3 covers 17 residues. The CDR3 reads CASRIAGGPSFIDTQYF.

The CDR3 is CASSSRRSGAPKETQYF. The chain recombines TRBV7-2 with TRBJ2-5; TCRdb indicates TRBD2, and absent DNA this call remains unverified. Germline CDR1 reads SGHTA; CDR2 reads FQGNSA. The CDR3 spans 17 residues. Drawing the rest from reference TRBV7-2 and TRBJ2-5, the complete variable domain is GAGVSQSPSNKVTEKGKDVELRCDPISGHTALYWYRQSLGQGLEFLIYFQGNSAPDKSGLPSDRFSAERTGGSVSTLTIQRTQQEDSAVYLCASSSRRSGAPKETQYFGPGTRLLVL.

This rearrangement joins TRBV28 to TRBJ1-4. Germline CDR1 reads MDHEN; CDR2 reads SYDVKM. The CDR3 length is 12 residues. CDR3 amino acids: CASSNLYEKLFF.

The chain recombines TRBV6-6 with TRBJ1-3. Germline lookup yields CDR1 MNHNY and CDR2 SVGAGI (reference sequence). The CDR3 is 13 residues long. The CDR3 loop reads CASREGSGNTIYF.

The V call is TRBV15, the J call TRBJ2-1. The CDR3 is 15 amino acids. Germline CDR1 and CDR2: LNHNV and YYDKDF (reference sequence). CDR3 protein: CATQPRVSSYNEQFF.

V gene TRBV5-1 combines with J gene TRBJ2-5; TCRdb calls TRBD1, which cannot be checked without DNA. From germline, CDR1 is SGHRS and CDR2 YFSETQ. The CDR3 length is 14 residues. The CDR3 loop reads CASSLTGGGETQYF.

The V and J genes are TRBV2 and TRBJ2-5. The germline V gene encodes CDR1 SNHLY and CDR2 FYNNEI. CDR3 length: 11 amino acids. CDR3 amino acids: CASRPEETQYF.

The chain carries TRBV12-3 or TRBV12-4 and TRBJ2-6; the D call from TCRdb, TRBD2, cannot be confirmed without DNA. This CDR3 has 15 amino acids. The CDR3 is CASKEGFGGANVLTF.

The V gene is TRBV7-3, the J gene TRBJ1-1. Germline V gene lookup returns CDR1 SGHTA and CDR2 FQGTGA. The CDR3 runs to 14 residues. CDR3 sequence reads: CASSFSGANTEAFF.

The genes are TRBV2 and TRBJ2-7; TCRdb returns TRBD1, unconfirmable since there is no DNA. The CDR3 is 14 amino acids. CDR1 is SNHLY, CDR2 FYNNEI, per germline. CDR3 in amino acids: CASSGTVGTYEQYF.

This sequence joins TRBV20-1 and TRBJ2-7. Looked up from germline, CDR1 is DFQATT and CDR2 is SNEGSKA (reference sequence). The CDR3 runs 12 residues. CDR3 in amino acids: CSASTVSYEQYF.

V and J are TRBV12-3 or TRBV12-4 and TRBJ2-3. This CDR3 has 13 amino acids. The CDR3 reads CASSLIRNDTQYF.

The chain links TRBV15 to TRBJ2-7. Germline values: CDR1 LNHNV, CDR2 YYDKDF (reference sequence). The CDR3 totals 15 residues. The CDR3 sequence: CATSRVSGIVDEQYF.

The chain carries TRBV10-3 and TRBJ2-7. Germline loops: CDR1 ENHRY, CDR2 SYGVKD. This CDR3 is built from 14 residues. The CDR3 loop is CAISLATKPYEQYF.

The CDR3 spells CASSVEGGPYEQYF. The chain employs TRBV9 and TRBJ2-7; no DNA is available, so the TRBD1 call from TCRdb remains unchecked. Germline V CDR1 and CDR2: SGDLS, YYNGEE. The CDR3 loop spans 14 amino acids.

The V gene is TRBV7-6, the J gene TRBJ2-7; TCRdb's assignment of TRBD1 cannot be checked, as there is no DNA. Germline loops: CDR1 SGHVS, CDR2 FNYEAQ. This CDR3 spans 14 amino acids. The CDR3 reads CASSTGPDRYEQYF. The whole variable domain, filled in from reference TRBV7-6 and TRBJ2-7, reads GAGVSQSPRYKVTKRGQDVALRCDPISGHVSLYWYRQALGQGPEFLTYFNYEAQQDKSGLPNDRFSAERPEGSISTLTIQRTEQRDSAMYRCASSTGPDRYEQYFGPGTRLTVT.

The J gene is TRBJ2-7, the V gene TRBV5-6; TCRdb calls TRBD1, which cannot be checked without DNA. This CDR3 is built from 16 residues. Looked up from germline, CDR1 is SGHDT and CDR2 is YYEEEE. CDR3 protein: CASSLEGDSSSYEQYF.

The chain couples TRBV28 to TRBJ2-3; TCRdb returns TRBD1, unconfirmable since there is no DNA. In germline, CDR1 is MDHEN, CDR2 SYDVKM. This CDR3 comprises 19 residues. This CDR3 is CASSLYTPREARFTDTQYF.

The chain is built from TRBV7-3 and TRBJ2-7; absent DNA, TCRdb's TRBD1 call cannot be checked. From germline, CDR1 is SGHTA and CDR2 FQGTGA. This CDR3 has 13 residues. The chain's CDR3 is CASSSGTVYEQYF.